These 26 T cell receptor beta chains share one sample of origin, sequenced in a study of CXCR3-negative and CXCR3-positive naive CD8 T cells (dated by TCRdb to between 2018 and 2021). These reads were obtained on a NextSeq 550. The Human TCR Profiling Kit (MiLaboratory) was used to make UMI-labeled 5' RACE TRB cDNA libraries. After TCRdb reprocessed the reads, each CDR3 protein sequence was kept as one row, without DNA. The data table for this sample lists 70,000 to 100,000 distinct CDR3 sequences. 1.7% of the sample goes to the ten largest clones. Input material: naive CXCR3- CD8+ T cells from blood. In light of the paper, this sample's cell subset or site label describes: CD45RO-CCR7+CD27+CD95- naive CD8+ T cells lacking CXCR3 (TNR3-). The receptor set was obtained from a human donor in good health. Some clones in this sample may be carry-over from other donors' samples.

The V gene is TRBV20-1, the J gene TRBJ1-1; TCRdb names TRBD1, which stays unverified in the absence of DNA. Germline CDR1 and CDR2: DFQATT and SNEGSKA (reference sequence). This CDR3 spans 15 amino acids. The CDR3 protein is CSARDGGRPDTEAFF.

The genes are TRBV20-1 and TRBJ1-5; as DNA is missing, the TRBD1 call by TCRdb cannot be tested. The CDR3 is made up of 14 amino acids. From germline, CDR1 is DFQATT and CDR2 SNEGSKA (reference sequence). The CDR3 loop reads CSARQGDSNQPQHF.

The chain joins TRBV12-3 or TRBV12-4 to TRBJ2-1. The CDR3 has 12 amino acids. This CDR3 is CASRFGNNEQFF.

The rearrangement joins TRBV29-1 to TRBJ2-7; as DNA is missing, the TRBD1 call by TCRdb cannot be tested. Germline assignment: CDR1 SQVTM and CDR2 ANQGSEA. This CDR3 has 12 amino acids. This chain's CDR3 is CSVGQGIYEQYF.

The genes are TRBV29-1 and TRBJ2-7. The CDR3 has 14 residues. Germline V gene data show CDR1 as SQVTM and CDR2 as ANQGSEA. The CDR3: CSGQVSGSSYEQYF.

The J gene is TRBJ1-5, the V gene TRBV2. Germline V CDR1 and CDR2: SNHLY, FYNNEI. This CDR3 has 17 residues. The CDR3 is CASSEAQTSYSNQPQHF.

The CDR3 spells CASSEKDGARTEAFF. V and J are TRBV2 and TRBJ1-1. The germline gives CDR1 SNHLY, CDR2 FYNNEI. There are 15 residues in the CDR3.

This sequence joins TRBV24-1 and TRBJ2-1. Germline lookup yields CDR1 KGHDR and CDR2 SFDVKD. The CDR3 sequence is 13 residues long. The chain's CDR3 is CATSGPWAYEQFF.

Judged by frequency, this clonotype is medium-sized. The rearrangement links TRBV6-2 or TRBV6-3 to TRBJ2-1; without DNA, the TCRdb call of TRBD2 cannot be checked. CDR1 and CDR2 from the germline V gene are MNHEY and SVGEGT. The CDR3 length is 16 residues. The CDR3: CASSLLAEGSHNEQFF.

The rearrangement links TRBV5-1 to TRBJ2-5. The CDR3 is 14 residues long. In germline, CDR1 is SGHRS, CDR2 YFSETQ. The CDR3 is CASSLVSSRETQYF.

The CDR3 reads CASSGRQDRVDEQYF. V gene TRBV7-9 combines with J gene TRBJ2-7; TCRdb proposes TRBD1, but this gene call is untestable without DNA. The CDR3 totals 15 residues. CDR1 is SEHNR, CDR2 FQNEAQ, per germline (reference sequence).

The chain joins TRBV14 to TRBJ2-1; the TRBD2 assignment by TCRdb is unverifiable without DNA. The CDR3 has 15 amino acids. Germline CDR1 is SGHDN and CDR2 is FVKESK. The CDR3 sequence is CASSQETSGSNEQFF.

The genes are TRBV5-1 and TRBJ2-1; no DNA is available, so the TRBD1 call from TCRdb remains unchecked. There are 14 residues in the CDR3. Germline loops: CDR1 SGHRS, CDR2 YFSETQ. The CDR3 here is CASGREGSYNEQFF.

The J gene is TRBJ2-1, the V gene TRBV2; TCRdb indicates TRBD1, and absent DNA this call remains unverified. The CDR3 totals 15 residues. Germline V CDR1 and CDR2: SNHLY, FYNNEI. This CDR3 reads CASSERGASYNEQFF. Based on the CDR3 plus reference TRBV2 and TRBJ2-1, the full variable domain is EPEVTQTPSHQVTQMGQEVILRCVPISNHLYFYWYRQILGQKVEFLVSFYNNEISEKSEIFDDQFSVERPDGSNFTLKIRSTKLEDSAMYFCASSERGASYNEQFFGPGTRLTVL.

V gene TRBV20-1 combines with J gene TRBJ2-7; TCRdb outputs TRBD1, but without DNA this stays unchecked. Germline-derived CDR1 and CDR2 are DFQATT and SNEGSKA (reference sequence). The CDR3 is 14 amino acids. CDR3 region: CSASDRGISYEQYF.

The chain couples TRBV29-1 to TRBJ2-7; TCRdb reports TRBD2, a call that lacks DNA to check it against. CDR3 size: 13 residues. Germline CDR1 reads SQVTM; CDR2 reads ANQGSEA. CDR3 protein: CSVAGLAGYEQYF.

The chain is built from TRBV28 and TRBJ2-5; the TCRdb D gene call, TRBD1, has no DNA to confirm it. From germline, CDR1 is MDHEN and CDR2 SYDVKM. CDR3 length: 17 amino acids. The CDR3 region is CASSFATGRLPQETQYF. Filled out from reference TRBV28 and TRBJ2-5, the complete variable domain reads DVKVTQSSRYLVKRTGEKVFLECVQDMDHENMFWYRQDPGLGLRLIYFSYDVKMKEKGDIPEGYSVSREKKERFSLILESASTNQTSMYLCASSFATGRLPQETQYFGPGTRLLVL.

The chain couples TRBV5-5 to TRBJ2-7; with no DNA, the TCRdb D assignment of TRBD1 cannot be verified. The CDR3 extends over 14 amino acids. Germline CDR1 reads SGHKS; CDR2 reads YYEKEE (reference sequence). This chain's CDR3 is CASSLGQGGNEQYF.

The CDR3 loop is CASSLAAAAGDTQYF. The chain couples TRBV5-1 to TRBJ2-3; without DNA, the TCRdb call of TRBD1 cannot be checked. The CDR3 sequence is 15 residues long. CDR1 SGHRS and CDR2 YFSETQ come from the germline V gene.

This chain connects TRBV23-1 to TRBJ1-5. TRBV23-1 is placed among ORFs of uncertain function. The CDR3 covers 16 residues. This chain's CDR3 is CASSQSSRPSNQPQHF.

The chain is built from TRBV5-1 and TRBJ2-1; the TCRdb call, TRBD1, lacks DNA for checking. CDR3 size: 14 residues. Germline V lookup: CDR1 SGHRS, CDR2 YFSETQ. CDR3 amino acids: CASSPGSPEAEQFF.

The rearrangement links TRBV4-1 to TRBJ2-1. Germline V gene sequence: CDR1 MGHRA, CDR2 YSYEKL. The CDR3 totals 15 residues. CDR3 sequence: CASSHLVGSYNEQFF.

The genes are TRBV6-6 and TRBJ2-2; lacking DNA, the TRBD1 call made by TCRdb goes unchecked. CDR3 length equals 16 residues. The germline gives CDR1 MNHNY, CDR2 SVGAGI (reference sequence). The CDR3 loop reads CASSYGRTGPTGELFF.

The chain couples TRBV7-9 to TRBJ2-7; there is no DNA to check the TCRdb D call of TRBD1. This CDR3 region has 16 residues. From germline, CDR1 is SEHNR and CDR2 FQNEAQ (reference sequence). The CDR3 is CASSHPRGDAPYEQYF. The full variable domain, its missing parts supplied by reference TRBV7-9 and TRBJ2-7, is DTGVSQNPRHKITKRGQNVTFRCDPISEHNRLYWYRQTLGQGPEFLTYFQNEAQLEKSRLLSDRFSAERPKGSFSTLEIQRTEQGDSAMYLCASSHPRGDAPYEQYFGPGTRLTVT.

The chain uses TRBV4-3 and TRBJ1-1. Germline values: CDR1 LGHNA, CDR2 YSLEER. The CDR3 consists of 15 residues. The chain's CDR3 is CASSQDAGRGTEAFF.

The chain combines TRBV11-2 with TRBJ2-7; TCRdb names TRBD1, which stays unverified in the absence of DNA. Germline values: CDR1 SGHAT, CDR2 FQNNGV. CDR3 length: 14 amino acids. The CDR3 is CASSLAPLTYEQYF.